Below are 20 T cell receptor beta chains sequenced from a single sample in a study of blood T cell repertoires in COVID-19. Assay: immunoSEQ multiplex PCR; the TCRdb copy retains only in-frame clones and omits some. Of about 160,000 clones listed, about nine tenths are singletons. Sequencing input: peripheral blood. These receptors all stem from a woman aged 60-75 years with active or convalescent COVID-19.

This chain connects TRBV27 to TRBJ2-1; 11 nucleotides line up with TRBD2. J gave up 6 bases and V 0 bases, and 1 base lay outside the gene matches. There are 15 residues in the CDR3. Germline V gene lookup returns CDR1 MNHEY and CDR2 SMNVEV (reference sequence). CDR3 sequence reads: CASSLSTSGGNEQFF. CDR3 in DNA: TGTGCCAGCAGTTTATCAACTAGCGGGGGCAATGAGCAGTTCTTC.

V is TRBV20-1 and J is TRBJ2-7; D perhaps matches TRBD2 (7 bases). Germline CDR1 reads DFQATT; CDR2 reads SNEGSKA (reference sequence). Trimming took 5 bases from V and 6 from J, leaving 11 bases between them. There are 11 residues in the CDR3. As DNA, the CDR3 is TGCAGTGCTTCTAGGGGGGGCGAGCAGTACTTC. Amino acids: CSASRGGEQYF.

The CDR3 spells CASSKGQGLGYTF. Written as DNA, the CDR3 is TGTGCCAGCAGCAAAGGACAGGGTCTTGGCTACACCTTC. J is TRBJ1-2 and V is TRBV7-9; 8 nucleotides match TRBD1. The CDR3 spans 13 residues. V dropped 5 bases and J dropped 7; count of bases not matched to a gene: 6. Germline-derived CDR1 and CDR2 are SEHNR and FQNEAQ (reference sequence).

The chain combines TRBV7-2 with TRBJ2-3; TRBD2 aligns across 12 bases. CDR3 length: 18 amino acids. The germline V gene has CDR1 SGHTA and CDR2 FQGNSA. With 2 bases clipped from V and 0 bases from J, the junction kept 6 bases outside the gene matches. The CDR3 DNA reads TGTGCCAGCAGCTTAACTGGACTAGCGGGGCTTAGCACAGATACGCAGTATTTT. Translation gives CASSLTGLAGLSTDTQYF. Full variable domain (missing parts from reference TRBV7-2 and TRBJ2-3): GAGVSQSPSNKVTEKGKDVELRCDPISGHTALYWYRQSLGQGLEFLIYFQGNSAPDKSGLPSDRFSAERTGGSVSTLTIQRTQQEDSAVYLCASSLTGLAGLSTDTQYFGPGTRLTVL.

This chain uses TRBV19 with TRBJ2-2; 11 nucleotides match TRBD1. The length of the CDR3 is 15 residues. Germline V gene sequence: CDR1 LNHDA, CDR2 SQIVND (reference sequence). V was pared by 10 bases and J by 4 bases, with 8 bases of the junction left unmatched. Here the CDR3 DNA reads TGTGCCACCTTAAGGGGGACAGGGGGCACCGGGGAGCTGTTTTTT. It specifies CATLRGTGGTGELFF. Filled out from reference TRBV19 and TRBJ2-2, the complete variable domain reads DGGITQSPKYLFRKEGQNVTLSCEQNLNHDAMYWYRQDPGQGLRLIYYSQIVNDFQKGDIAEGYSVSREKKESFPLTVTSAQKNPTAFYLCATLRGTGGTGELFFGEGSRLTVL.

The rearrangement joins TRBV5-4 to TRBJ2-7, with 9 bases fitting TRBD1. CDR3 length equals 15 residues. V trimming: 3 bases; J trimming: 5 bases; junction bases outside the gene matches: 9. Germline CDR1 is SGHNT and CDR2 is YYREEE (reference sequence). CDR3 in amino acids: CASSSTGTGLNEQYF. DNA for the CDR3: TGTGCCAGCAGCTCAACCGGGACAGGGCTGAACGAGCAGTACTTC.

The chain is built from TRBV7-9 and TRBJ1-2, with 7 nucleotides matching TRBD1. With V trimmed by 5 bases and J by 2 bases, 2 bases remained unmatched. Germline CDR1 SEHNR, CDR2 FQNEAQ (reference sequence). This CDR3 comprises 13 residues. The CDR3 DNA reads TGTGCCAGCAGCGGGGGACAGAACTATGGCTACACCTTC. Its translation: CASSGGQNYGYTF.

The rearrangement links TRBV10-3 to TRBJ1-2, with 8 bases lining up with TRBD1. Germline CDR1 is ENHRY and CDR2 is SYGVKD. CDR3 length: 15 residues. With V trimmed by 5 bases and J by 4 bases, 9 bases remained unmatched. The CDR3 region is CAISPDRTGTYGYTF. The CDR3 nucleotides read TGTGCCATCAGTCCGGACAGGACAGGGACCTATGGCTACACCTTC.

The CDR3 loop reads CASRGDLNSPLHF. The CDR3, as DNA: TGTGCCAGCAGGGGAGACTTAAATTCACCCCTCCACTTT. The V and J genes are TRBV6-5 and TRBJ1-6; D not certain. Germline values: CDR1 MNHEY, CDR2 SVGAGI. The CDR3 consists of 13 residues. Trimming pared 6 bases from V and 7 bases from J, leaving 10 bases between.

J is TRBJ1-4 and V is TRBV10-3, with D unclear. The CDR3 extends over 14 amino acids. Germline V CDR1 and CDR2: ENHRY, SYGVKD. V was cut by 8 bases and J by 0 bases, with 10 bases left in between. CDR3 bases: TGTGCCATCTGGGCGGGCGCAACTAATGAAAAACTGTTTTTT. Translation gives CAIWAGATNEKLFF.

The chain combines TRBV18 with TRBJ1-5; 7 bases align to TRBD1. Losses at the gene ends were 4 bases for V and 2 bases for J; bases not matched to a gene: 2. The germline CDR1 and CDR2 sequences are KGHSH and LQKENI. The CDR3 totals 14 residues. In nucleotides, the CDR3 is TGTGCCAGCTCACTCGGACAGGGCAATCAGCCCCAGCATTTT. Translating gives CASSLGQGNQPQHF.

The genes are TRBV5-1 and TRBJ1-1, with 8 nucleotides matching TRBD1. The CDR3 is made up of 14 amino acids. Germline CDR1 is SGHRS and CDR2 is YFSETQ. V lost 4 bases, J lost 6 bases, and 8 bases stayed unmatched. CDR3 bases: TGCGCCAGCAGCGACGACAGGGGTAGCGCTGAAGCTTTCTTT. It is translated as CASSDDRGSAEAFF.

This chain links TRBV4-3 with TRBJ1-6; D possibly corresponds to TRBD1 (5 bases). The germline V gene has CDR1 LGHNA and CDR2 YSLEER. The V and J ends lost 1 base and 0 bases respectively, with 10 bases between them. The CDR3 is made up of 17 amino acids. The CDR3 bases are TGCGCCAGCAGCCAAGTTGGGGGGAGCTCCTATAATTCACCCCTCCACTTT. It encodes CASSQVGGSSYNSPLHF.

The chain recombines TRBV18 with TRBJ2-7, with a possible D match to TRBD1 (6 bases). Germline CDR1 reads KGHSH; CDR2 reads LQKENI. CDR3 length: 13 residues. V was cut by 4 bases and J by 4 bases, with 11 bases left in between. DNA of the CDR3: TGTGCCAGCTCACTAAGGACAGATTACGAGCAGTACTTC. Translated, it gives CASSLRTDYEQYF.

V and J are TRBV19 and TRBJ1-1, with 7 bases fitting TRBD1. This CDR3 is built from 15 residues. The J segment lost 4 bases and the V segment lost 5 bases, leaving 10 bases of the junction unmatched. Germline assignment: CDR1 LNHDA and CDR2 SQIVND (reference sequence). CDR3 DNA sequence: TGTGCCAGTAGTCAAGACAGGGCCCTGAGCACTGAAGCTTTCTTT. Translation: CASSQDRALSTEAFF. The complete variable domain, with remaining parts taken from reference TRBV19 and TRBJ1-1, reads DGGITQSPKYLFRKEGQNVTLSCEQNLNHDAMYWYRQDPGQGLRLIYYSQIVNDFQKGDIAEGYSVSREKKESFPLTVTSAQKNPTAFYLCASSQDRALSTEAFFGQGTRLTVV.

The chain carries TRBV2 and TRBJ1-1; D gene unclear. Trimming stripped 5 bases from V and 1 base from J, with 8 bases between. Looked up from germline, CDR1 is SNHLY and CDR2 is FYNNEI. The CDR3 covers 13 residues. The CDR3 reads CASSISGNTEAFF. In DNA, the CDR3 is TGTGCCAGCAGTATATCAGGGAACACTGAAGCTTTCTTT.

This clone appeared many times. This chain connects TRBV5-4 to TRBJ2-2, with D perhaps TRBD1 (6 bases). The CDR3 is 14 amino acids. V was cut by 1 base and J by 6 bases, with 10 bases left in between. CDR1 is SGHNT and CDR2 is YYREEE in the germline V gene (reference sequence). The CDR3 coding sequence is TGTGCCAGCAGCTTGCAACAGGGTGCCGGGGAGCTGTTTTTT. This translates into CASSLQQGAGELFF.

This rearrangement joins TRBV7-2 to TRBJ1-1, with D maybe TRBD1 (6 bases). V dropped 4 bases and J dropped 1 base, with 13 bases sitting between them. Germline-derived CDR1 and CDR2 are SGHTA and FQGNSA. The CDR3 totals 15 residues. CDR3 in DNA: TGTGCCAGCAGCTCACAGGGAGTTCGGAACACTGAAGCTTTCTTT. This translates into CASSSQGVRNTEAFF.

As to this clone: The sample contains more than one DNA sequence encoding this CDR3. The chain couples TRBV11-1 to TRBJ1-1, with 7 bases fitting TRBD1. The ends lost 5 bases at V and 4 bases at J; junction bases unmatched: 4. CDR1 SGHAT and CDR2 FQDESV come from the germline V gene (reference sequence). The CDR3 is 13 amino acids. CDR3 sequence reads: CASSLGQATEAFF. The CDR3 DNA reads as TGTGCCAGCAGCCTCGGACAGGCCACTGAAGCTTTCTTT.

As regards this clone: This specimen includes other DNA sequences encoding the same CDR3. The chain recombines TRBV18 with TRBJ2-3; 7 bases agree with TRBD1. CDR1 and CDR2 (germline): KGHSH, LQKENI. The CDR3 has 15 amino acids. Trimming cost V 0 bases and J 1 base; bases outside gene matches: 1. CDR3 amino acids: CASSPPGTGTDTQYF. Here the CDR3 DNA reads TGTGCCAGCTCACCACCGGGGACAGGCACAGATACGCAGTATTTT.